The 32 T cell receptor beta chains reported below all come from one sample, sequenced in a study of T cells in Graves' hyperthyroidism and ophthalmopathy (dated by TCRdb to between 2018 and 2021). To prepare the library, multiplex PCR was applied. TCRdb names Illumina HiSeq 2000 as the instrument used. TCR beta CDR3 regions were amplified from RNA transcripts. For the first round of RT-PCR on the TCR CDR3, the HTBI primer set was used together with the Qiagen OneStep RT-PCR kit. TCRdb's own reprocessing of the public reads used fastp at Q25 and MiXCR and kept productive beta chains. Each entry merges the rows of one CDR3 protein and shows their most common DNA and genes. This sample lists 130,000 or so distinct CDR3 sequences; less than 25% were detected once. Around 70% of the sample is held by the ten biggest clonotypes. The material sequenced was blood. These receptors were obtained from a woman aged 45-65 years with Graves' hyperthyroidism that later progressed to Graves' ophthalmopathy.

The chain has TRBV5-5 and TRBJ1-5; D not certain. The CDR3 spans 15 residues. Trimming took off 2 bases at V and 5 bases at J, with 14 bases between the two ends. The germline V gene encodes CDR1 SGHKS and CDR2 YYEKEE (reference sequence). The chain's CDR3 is CASSFWVRKDQPQHF. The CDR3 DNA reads TGTGCCAGCAGCTTTTGGGTCAGGAAGGATCAGCCCCAGCATTTT.

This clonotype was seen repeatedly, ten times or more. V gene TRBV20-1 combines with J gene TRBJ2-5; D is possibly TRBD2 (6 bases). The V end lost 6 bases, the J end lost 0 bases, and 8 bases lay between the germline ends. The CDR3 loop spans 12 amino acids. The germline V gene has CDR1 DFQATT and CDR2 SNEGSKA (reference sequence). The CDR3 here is CSASGDQETQYF. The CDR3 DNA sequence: TGCAGTGCCTCGGGAGACCAAGAGACCCAGTACTTC.

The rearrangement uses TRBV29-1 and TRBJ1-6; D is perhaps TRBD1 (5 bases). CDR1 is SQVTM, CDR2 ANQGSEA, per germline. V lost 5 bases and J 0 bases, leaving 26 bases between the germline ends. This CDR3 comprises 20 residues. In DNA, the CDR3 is TGCAGCGTTATTAGGCCAAAACCCGGGACCGAAAGCTCCTATAATTCACCCCTCCACTTT. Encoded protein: CSVIRPKPGTESSYNSPLHF.

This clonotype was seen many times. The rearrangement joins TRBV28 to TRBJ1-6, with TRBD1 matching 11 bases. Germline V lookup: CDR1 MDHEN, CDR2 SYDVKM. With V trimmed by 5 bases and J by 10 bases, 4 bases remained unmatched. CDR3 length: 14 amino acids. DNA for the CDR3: TGTGCCAGCAGTCCAGGGACAGGGGGATCACCCCTCCACTTT. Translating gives CASSPGTGGSPLHF.

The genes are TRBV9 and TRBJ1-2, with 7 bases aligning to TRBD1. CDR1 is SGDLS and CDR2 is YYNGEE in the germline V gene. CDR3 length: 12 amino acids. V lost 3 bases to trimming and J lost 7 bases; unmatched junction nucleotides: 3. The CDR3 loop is CASSDDRVGYTF. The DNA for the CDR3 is TGTGCCAGCAGCGACGACAGGGTTGGCTACACCTTC.

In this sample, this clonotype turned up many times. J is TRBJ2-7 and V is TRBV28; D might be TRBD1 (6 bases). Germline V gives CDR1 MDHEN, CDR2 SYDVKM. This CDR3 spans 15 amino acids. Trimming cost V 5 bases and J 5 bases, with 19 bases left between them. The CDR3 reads CASSPLQGLGHEQYF. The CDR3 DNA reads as TGTGCCAGCAGTCCGTTACAGGGTCTGGGGCACGAGCAGTACTTC.

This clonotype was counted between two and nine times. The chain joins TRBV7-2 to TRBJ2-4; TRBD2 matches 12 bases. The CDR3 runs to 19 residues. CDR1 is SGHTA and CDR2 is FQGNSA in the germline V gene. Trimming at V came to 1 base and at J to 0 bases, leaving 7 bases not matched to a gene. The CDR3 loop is CASSLGRPSGRVAKNIQYF. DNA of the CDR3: TGTGCCAGCAGCTTAGGTCGGCCTAGCGGGAGGGTAGCCAAAAACATTCAGTACTTC.

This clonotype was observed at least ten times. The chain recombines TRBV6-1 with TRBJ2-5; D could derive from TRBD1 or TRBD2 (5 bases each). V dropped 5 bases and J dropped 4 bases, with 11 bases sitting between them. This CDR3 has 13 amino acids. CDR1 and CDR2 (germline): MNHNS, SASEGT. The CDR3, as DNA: TGTGCCAGCAGTCCCAGGGACCGAGAGACCCAGTACTTC. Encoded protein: CASSPRDRETQYF.

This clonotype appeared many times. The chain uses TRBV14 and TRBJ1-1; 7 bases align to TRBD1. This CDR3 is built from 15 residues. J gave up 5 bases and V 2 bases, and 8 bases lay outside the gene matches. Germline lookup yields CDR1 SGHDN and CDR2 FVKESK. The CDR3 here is CASSQFAGGATEAFF. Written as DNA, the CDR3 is TGTGCCAGCAGCCAATTTGCAGGGGGAGCAACTGAAGCTTTCTTT.

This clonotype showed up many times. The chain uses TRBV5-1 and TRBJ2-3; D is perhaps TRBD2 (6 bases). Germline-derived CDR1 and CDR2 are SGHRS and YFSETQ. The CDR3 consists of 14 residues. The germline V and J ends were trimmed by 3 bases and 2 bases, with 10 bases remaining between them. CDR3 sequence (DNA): TGCGCCAGCAGCTCAGGGACTCTCACAGATACGCAGTATTTT. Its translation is CASSSGTLTDTQYF.

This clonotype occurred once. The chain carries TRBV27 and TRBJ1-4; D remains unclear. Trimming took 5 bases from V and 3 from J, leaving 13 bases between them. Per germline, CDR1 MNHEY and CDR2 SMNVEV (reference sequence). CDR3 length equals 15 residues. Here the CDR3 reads CASSDDPGANEKLFF. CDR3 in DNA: TGTGCCAGCAGTGACGACCCCGGGGCTAATGAAAAACTGTTTTTT.

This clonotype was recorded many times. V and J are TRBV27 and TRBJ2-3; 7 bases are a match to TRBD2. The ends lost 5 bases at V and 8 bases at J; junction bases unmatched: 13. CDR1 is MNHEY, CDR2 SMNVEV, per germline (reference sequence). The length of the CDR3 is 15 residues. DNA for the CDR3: TGTGCCAGCAGTGGGTTAATGGGAGGGAGAGGTACGCAGTATTTT. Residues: CASSGLMGGRGTQYF.

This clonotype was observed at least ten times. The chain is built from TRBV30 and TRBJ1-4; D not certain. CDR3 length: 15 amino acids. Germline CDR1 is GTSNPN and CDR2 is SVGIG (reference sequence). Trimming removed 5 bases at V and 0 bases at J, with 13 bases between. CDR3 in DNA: TGTGCCTGGTCGTACTCTACCGCAACTAATGAAAAACTGTTTTTT. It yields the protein CAWSYSTATNEKLFF.

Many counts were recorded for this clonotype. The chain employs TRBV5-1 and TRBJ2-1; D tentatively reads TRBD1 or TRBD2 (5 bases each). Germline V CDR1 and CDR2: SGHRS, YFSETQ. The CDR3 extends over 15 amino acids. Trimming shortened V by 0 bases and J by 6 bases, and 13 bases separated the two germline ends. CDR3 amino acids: CASSLAGPRANEQFF. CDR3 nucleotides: TGCGCCAGCAGCTTGGCAGGGCCGAGGGCCAATGAGCAGTTCTTC.

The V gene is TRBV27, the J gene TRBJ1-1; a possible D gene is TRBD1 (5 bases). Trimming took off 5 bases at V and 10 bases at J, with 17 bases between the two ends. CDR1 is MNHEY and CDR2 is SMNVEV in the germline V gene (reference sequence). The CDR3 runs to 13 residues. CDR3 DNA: TGTGCCAGCAGTCGGGACCGGAAGGGATTAGCTTTCTTT. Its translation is CASSRDRKGLAFF.

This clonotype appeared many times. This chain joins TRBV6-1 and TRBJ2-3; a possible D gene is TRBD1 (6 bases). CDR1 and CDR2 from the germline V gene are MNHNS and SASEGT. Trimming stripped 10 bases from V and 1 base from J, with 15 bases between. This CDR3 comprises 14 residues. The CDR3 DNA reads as TGTGCCACCAGGGACACCCGGGGCACAGATACGCAGTATTTT. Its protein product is CATRDTRGTDTQYF.

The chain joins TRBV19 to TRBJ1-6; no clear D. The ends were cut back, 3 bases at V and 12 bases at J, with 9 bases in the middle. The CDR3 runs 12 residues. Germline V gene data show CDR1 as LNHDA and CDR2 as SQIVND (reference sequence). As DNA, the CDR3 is TGTGCCAGTAGTATCCGGCTGGGACCCCTCCACTTT. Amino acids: CASSIRLGPLHF.

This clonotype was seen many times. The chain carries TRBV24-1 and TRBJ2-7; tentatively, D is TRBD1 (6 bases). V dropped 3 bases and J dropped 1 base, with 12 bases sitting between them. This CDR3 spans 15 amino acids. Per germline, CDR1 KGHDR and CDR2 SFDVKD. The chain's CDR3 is CATSDPATGSYEQYF. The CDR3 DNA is TGTGCCACCAGTGATCCGGCGACAGGATCCTACGAGCAGTACTTC.

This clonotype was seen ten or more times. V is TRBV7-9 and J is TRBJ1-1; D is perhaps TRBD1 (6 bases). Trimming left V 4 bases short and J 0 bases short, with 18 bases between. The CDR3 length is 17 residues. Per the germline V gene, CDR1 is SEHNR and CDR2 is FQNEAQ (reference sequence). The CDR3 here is CASSSRTAWGMNTEAFF. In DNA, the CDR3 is TGTGCCAGCAGCTCTCGGACAGCATGGGGTATGAACACTGAAGCTTTCTTT.

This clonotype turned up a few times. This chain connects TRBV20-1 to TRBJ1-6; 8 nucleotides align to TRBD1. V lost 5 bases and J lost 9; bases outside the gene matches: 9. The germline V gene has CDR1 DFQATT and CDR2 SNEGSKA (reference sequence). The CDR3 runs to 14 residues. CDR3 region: CSAPTGGGFSPLHF. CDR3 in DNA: TGCAGTGCTCCCACAGGGGGAGGGTTTTCACCCCTCCACTTT.

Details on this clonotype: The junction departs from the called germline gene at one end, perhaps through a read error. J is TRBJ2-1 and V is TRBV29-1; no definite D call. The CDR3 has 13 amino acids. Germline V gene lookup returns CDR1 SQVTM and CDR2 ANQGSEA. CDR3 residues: CSVEVISFNEQFF. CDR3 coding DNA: TGCAGCGTTGAAGTAATCTCCTTCAATGAGCAGTTCTTC.

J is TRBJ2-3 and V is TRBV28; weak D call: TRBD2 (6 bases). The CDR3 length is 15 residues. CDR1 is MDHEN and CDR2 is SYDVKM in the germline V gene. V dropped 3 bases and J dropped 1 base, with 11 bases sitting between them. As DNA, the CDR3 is TGTGCCAGCAGTTTTAAGTGGGAGGGCACAGATACGCAGTATTTT. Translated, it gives CASSFKWEGTDTQYF.

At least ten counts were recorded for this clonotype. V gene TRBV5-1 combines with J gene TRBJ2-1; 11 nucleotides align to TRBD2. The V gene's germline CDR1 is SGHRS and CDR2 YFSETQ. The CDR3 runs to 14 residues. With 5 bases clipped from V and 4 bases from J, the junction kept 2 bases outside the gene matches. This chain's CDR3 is CASSSGREYNEQFF. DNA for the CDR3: TGCGCCAGCAGTAGCGGGAGGGAATACAATGAGCAGTTCTTC.

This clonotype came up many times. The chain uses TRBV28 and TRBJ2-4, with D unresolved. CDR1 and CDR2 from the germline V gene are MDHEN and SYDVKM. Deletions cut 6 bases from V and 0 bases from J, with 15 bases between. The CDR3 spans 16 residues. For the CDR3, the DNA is TGTGCCAGCAGCTTGTCAGGTTCTCTAGCCAAAAACATTCAGTACTTC. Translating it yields CASSLSGSLAKNIQYF.

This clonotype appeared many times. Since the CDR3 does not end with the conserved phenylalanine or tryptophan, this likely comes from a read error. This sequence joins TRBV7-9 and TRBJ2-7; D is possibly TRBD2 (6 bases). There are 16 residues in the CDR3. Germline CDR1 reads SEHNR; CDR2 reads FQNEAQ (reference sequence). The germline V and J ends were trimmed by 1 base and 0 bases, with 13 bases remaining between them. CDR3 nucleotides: TGTGCCAGCAGCTTAGTGAGCGGGCCTAGCTCCTACGAGCAGTACTCC. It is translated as CASSLVSGPSSYEQYS.

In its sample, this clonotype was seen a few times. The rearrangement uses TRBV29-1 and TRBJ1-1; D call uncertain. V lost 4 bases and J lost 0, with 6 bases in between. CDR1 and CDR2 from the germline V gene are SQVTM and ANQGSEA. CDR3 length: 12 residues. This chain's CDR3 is CSVASMNTEAFF. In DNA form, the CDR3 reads TGCAGCGTTGCCTCCATGAACACTGAAGCTTTCTTT. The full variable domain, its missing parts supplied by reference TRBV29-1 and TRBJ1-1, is SAVISQKPSRDICQRGTSLTIQCQVDSQVTMMFWYRQQPGQSLTLIATANQGSEATYESGFVIDKFPISRPNLTFSTLTVSNMSPEDSSIYLCSVASMNTEAFFGQGTRLTVV.

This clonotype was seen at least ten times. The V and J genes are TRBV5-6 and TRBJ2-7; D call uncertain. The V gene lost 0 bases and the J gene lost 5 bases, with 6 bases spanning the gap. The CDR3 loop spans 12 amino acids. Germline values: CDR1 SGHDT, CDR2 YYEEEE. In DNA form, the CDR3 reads TGTGCCAGCAGCTTGGTAGGAGACGAGCAGTACTTC. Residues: CASSLVGDEQYF.

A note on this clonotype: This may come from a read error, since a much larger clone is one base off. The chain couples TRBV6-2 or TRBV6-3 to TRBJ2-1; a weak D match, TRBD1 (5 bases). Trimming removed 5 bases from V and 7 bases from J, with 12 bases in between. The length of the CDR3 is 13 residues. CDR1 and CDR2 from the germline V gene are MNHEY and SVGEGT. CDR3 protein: CASSGLSGNEQFF. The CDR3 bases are TGTGCCAGCAGTGGCCTCTCAGGGAATGAGCAGTTCTTC.

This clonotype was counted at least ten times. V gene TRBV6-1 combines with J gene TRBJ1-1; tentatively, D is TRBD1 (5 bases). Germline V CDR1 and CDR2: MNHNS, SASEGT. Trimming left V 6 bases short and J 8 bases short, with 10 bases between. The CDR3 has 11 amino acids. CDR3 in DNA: TGTGCCAGCAGAACTCCAGGGGAAGCTTTCTTT. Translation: CASRTPGEAFF.

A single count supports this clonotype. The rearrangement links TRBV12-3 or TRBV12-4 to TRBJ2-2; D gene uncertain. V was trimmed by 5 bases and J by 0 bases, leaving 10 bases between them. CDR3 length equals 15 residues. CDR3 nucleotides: TGTGCCAGCAGTCGCAACCCTGCGAACACCGGGGAGCTGTTTTTT. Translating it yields CASSRNPANTGELFF.

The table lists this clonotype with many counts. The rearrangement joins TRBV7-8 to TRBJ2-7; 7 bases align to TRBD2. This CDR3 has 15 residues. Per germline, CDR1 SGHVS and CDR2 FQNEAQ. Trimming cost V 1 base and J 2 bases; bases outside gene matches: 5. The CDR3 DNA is TGTGCCAGCAGCTTAGGAGGCGGGAGTCCCTACGAGCAGTACTTC. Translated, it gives CASSLGGGSPYEQYF. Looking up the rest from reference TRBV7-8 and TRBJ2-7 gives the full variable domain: GAGVSQSPRYKVAKRGQDVALRCDPISGHVSLFWYQQALGQGPEFLTYFQNEAQLDKSGLPSDRFFAERPEGSVSTLKIQRTQQEDSAVYLCASSLGGGSPYEQYFGPGTRLTVT.

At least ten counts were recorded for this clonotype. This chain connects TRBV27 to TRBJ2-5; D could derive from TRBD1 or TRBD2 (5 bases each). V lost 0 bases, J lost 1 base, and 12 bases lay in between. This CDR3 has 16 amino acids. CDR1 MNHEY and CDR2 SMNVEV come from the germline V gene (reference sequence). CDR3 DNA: TGTGCCAGCAGTTTATCAGGGTGGGGGACCCAAGAGACCCAGTACTTC. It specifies CASSLSGWGTQETQYF.